One and the same sample provided the 16 T cell receptor beta chains below, sequenced in a study of cytomegalovirus exposure and HLA in healthy donors. The PCR had 60 Vbeta and 13 Jbeta primers. The repertoire was sequenced with immunoSEQ multiplex PCR; TCRdb's copy has only in-frame clones and lacks some. The sample shows approximately 220,000 clones, 80% to 90% of them seen only once. The sample comprised PBMCs. These TCRs come from a man aged 30 to 45 in good health and CMV-seronegative.

This chain uses TRBV6-5 with TRBJ2-3; maybe TRBD2 (5 bases). The germline V gene has CDR1 MNHEY and CDR2 SVGAGI. CDR3 length: 16 residues. Trimming removed 1 base at V and 0 bases at J, with 11 bases between. This CDR3 reads CASSYWTPASTDTQYF. The CDR3 DNA reads as TGTGCCAGCAGTTACTGGACTCCAGCCAGCACAGATACGCAGTATTTT.

The CDR3 loop reads CASSQDGTGNGYTF. CDR3 sequence (DNA): TGCGCCAGCAGCCAAGACGGGACAGGGAATGGCTACACCTTC. The genes are TRBV4-3 and TRBJ1-2; 9 nucleotides agree with TRBD1. Losses at the gene ends were 0 bases for V and 6 bases for J; bases not matched to a gene: 2. Per the germline V gene, CDR1 is LGHNA and CDR2 is YSLEER. The CDR3 covers 14 residues.

This clone showed up just once. The rearrangement joins TRBV28 to TRBJ2-7, with D perhaps TRBD1 (5 bases). V was clipped by 6 bases and J by 3 bases, with 18 bases between them. The CDR3 runs 15 residues. The V gene's germline CDR1 is MDHEN and CDR2 SYDVKM. CDR3 sequence reads: CASSRQPTSLYEQYF. CDR3 nucleotides: TGTGCCAGCAGCCGACAGCCGACATCGCTCTACGAGCAGTACTTC.

This clone was observed once. The chain joins TRBV2 to TRBJ1-4; 7 positions agree with TRBD1. CDR1 SNHLY and CDR2 FYNNEI come from the germline V gene. The CDR3 contains 17 residues. J was trimmed by 0 bases and V by 6 bases; bases with no gene match: 10. In DNA form, the CDR3 reads TGTGCCAGCAGGTTGGGACAGCGGGTTGCAACTAATGAAAAACTGTTTTTT. This codes for CASRLGQRVATNEKLFF.

V is TRBV5-4 and J is TRBJ1-1; D is perhaps TRBD1 (5 bases). V was pared by 5 bases and J by 1 base, with 24 bases between. CDR1 and CDR2 from the germline V gene are SGHNT and YYREEE (reference sequence). The CDR3 runs to 18 residues. The CDR3: CASSRGGWQGSWNTEAFF. The CDR3 DNA reads TGTGCCAGCAGTCGCGGCGGTTGGCAGGGTAGTTGGAACACTGAAGCTTTCTTT.

The chain links TRBV7-9 to TRBJ1-2; D is possibly TRBD1 (6 bases). Germline lookup yields CDR1 SEHNR and CDR2 FQNEAQ (reference sequence). This CDR3 contains 13 residues. Between the trimmed V and J ends, which lost 3 bases and 4 bases, there was a span of 9 bases. CDR3 nucleotide sequence: TGTGCCAGCAGCTTGCCAGGGGTCTATGGCTACACCTTC. This codes for CASSLPGVYGYTF.

The J gene is TRBJ2-7, the V gene TRBV6-1, with D perhaps matching TRBD2 (7 bases). The length of the CDR3 is 14 residues. The germline V gene encodes CDR1 MNHNS and CDR2 SASEGT. The V and J ends lost 2 bases and 3 bases respectively, with 11 bases between them. The CDR3 spells CASSEFGGRYEQYF. The CDR3 region has the DNA TGTGCCAGCAGTGAATTCGGGGGGCGCTACGAGCAGTACTTC.

CDR3 nucleotides: TGTGCCAGCAGCTTGGTTCAGCGGGTGGGGGAAAAACTGTTTTTT. This encodes CASSLVQRVGEKLFF. The J gene is TRBJ1-4, the V gene TRBV5-5; D ambiguous. Trimming took off 0 bases at V and 8 bases at J, with 14 bases between the two ends. From germline, CDR1 is SGHKS and CDR2 YYEKEE (reference sequence). This CDR3 is 15 amino acids long.

The chain carries TRBV19 and TRBJ2-3, with a tentative D call TRBD2 (5 bases). The length of the CDR3 is 13 residues. Trimming took off 8 bases at V and 0 bases at J, with 9 bases between the two ends. From germline, CDR1 is LNHDA and CDR2 SQIVND (reference sequence). In nucleotides, the CDR3 is TGTGCCAGTCGGGATCACAGCACAGATACGCAGTATTTT. It is translated as CASRDHSTDTQYF.

The rearrangement links TRBV7-9 to TRBJ2-1; maybe TRBD1 (6 bases). CDR3 length: 16 amino acids. V lost 7 bases and J lost 10, with 26 bases in between. Germline lookup yields CDR1 SEHNR and CDR2 FQNEAQ (reference sequence). The DNA of the CDR3 is TGTGCCAGCACCCAAGATCGGCAGGGGTGGTCGCGGGAGCAGTTCTTC. Amino acids: CASTQDRQGWSREQFF.

J is TRBJ1-1 and V is TRBV6-1, with a weak D call TRBD1 (5 bases). CDR1 and CDR2 from the germline V gene are MNHNS and SASEGT. The V end was cut by 8 bases, the J end by 0 bases, with 7 bases between. The CDR3 length is 12 residues. The CDR3 sequence is CASGHLNTEAFF. The CDR3 nucleotides read TGTGCCAGCGGACACTTGAACACTGAAGCTTTCTTT.

This rearrangement joins TRBV19 to TRBJ2-7; a weak D match, TRBD2 (5 bases). The CDR3 sequence is 15 residues long. Germline-derived CDR1 and CDR2 are LNHDA and SQIVND (reference sequence). V lost 2 bases to trimming and J lost 3 bases, with 14 bases between them. CDR3 DNA sequence: TGTGCCAGTAGTATATTGTCGGGGAAAGTCTACGAGCAGTACTTC. Translating gives CASSILSGKVYEQYF.

The sample holds a few counts of this clone. V usage is TRBV4-3 and J usage is TRBJ2-3, with no clear D. Germline assignment: CDR1 LGHNA and CDR2 YSLEER. This CDR3 region has 13 residues. Trimming took off 1 base at V and 7 bases at J, with 9 bases between the two ends. DNA of the CDR3: TGCGCCAGCAGCCAAGTCGGCAGGCATACGCAGTATTTT. Amino acid sequence: CASSQVGRHTQYF.

This clone was counted only a few times. V usage is TRBV7-9 and J usage is TRBJ1-1, with 7 bases fitting TRBD1. CDR3 length: 15 amino acids. The V and J ends lost 3 bases and 0 bases, in that order; junction bases with no gene match: 4. The germline CDR1 and CDR2 sequences are SEHNR and FQNEAQ (reference sequence). The CDR3 DNA reads as TGTGCCAGCAGCTTCCGGACAGGTATGAACACTGAAGCTTTCTTT. Protein product: CASSFRTGMNTEAFF.

The genes are TRBV5-6 and TRBJ2-7; the D is unclear. This CDR3 region has 15 residues. CDR1 and CDR2 from the germline V gene are SGHDT and YYEEEE. V lost 4 bases and J 5 bases, leaving 19 bases between the germline ends. The CDR3 protein is CASSPHDTHNHEQYF. DNA for the CDR3: TGTGCCAGCAGCCCTCATGACACCCATAACCACGAGCAGTACTTC.

The V and J genes are TRBV19 and TRBJ1-5; D call uncertain. V was clipped by 8 bases and J by 5 bases, with 13 bases between them. This CDR3 contains 13 residues. In germline, CDR1 is LNHDA, CDR2 SQIVND (reference sequence). The CDR3 loop reads CASSTVFDQPQHF. In DNA form, the CDR3 reads TGTGCCAGTTCTACCGTTTTCGATCAGCCCCAGCATTTT. The variable domain in full, with the rest retrieved from reference TRBV19 and TRBJ1-5, is DGGITQSPKYLFRKEGQNVTLSCEQNLNHDAMYWYRQDPGQGLRLIYYSQIVNDFQKGDIAEGYSVSREKKESFPLTVTSAQKNPTAFYLCASSTVFDQPQHFGDGTRLSIL.